The 7 T cell receptor beta chains reported below all come from one sample, sequenced in a study of cytomegalovirus exposure and HLA in healthy donors (dated by TCRdb to the late 2010s). Libraries were built with the immunoSEQ multiplex PCR assay. The multiplex PCR relied on a mix of 60 forward primers for TCR Vbeta segments and 13 reverse primers for TCR Jbeta segments. TCRdb stores this immuneACCESS table with in-frame sequences only. Part of the clones is absent; in the studies checked, under half of the shortfall reflects unresolved V genes, and no reason is known for the rest. The sample contains 53,000 or so clones, 70% to 75% of them found a single time. The top ten clones comprise 6.5% to 8.5% of the sample. Sample: PBMCs. These receptors all come from a man aged 25 to 45 in good health and CMV-seropositive.

V is TRBV6-4 and J is TRBJ2-3, with 8 bases identical to TRBD2. V lost 10 bases, J lost 2 bases, and 11 bases stayed unmatched. Germline V gene sequence: CDR1 MRHNA, CDR2 SNTAGT. The CDR3 is 15 residues long. The CDR3 DNA sequence: TGTGCCACCTCTCGGGCGGGGGGAAACACAGATACGCAGTATTTT. This translates into CATSRAGGNTDTQYF.

This chain joins TRBV5-6 and TRBJ2-7; D might be TRBD2 (6 bases). The V end was cut by 3 bases, the J end by 3 bases, with 19 bases between. The CDR3 consists of 16 residues. CDR1 SGHDT and CDR2 YYEEEE come from the germline V gene. The CDR3 spells CASSSRGLAGSYEQYF. DNA for the CDR3: TGTGCCAGCAGCTCCCGAGGGTTGGCGGGGAGCTACGAGCAGTACTTC.

The rearrangement links TRBV4-1 to TRBJ2-7; TRBD1 is a possible D gene (6 bases). The CDR3 covers 16 residues. Germline V gives CDR1 MGHRA, CDR2 YSYEKL. Trimming stripped 0 bases from V and 3 bases from J, with 15 bases between. This CDR3 is CASSQEAQGESYEQYF. CDR3 DNA sequence: TGCGCCAGCAGCCAAGAAGCACAGGGTGAGAGCTACGAGCAGTACTTC.

The chain is built from TRBV28 and TRBJ2-5; 12 bases line up with TRBD1. The J call may be mistaken, given a closer DNA end match to TRBJ2-7. CDR3 length: 18 residues. Germline V gene data show CDR1 as MDHEN and CDR2 as SYDVKM. CDR3 residues: CASSTNIGTGGAYYEQYF. CDR3 DNA: TGTGCCAGCAGTACTAACATCGGGACAGGGGGCGCCTACTACGAGCAGTACTTC.

V and J are TRBV5-1 and TRBJ2-7, with 8 positions matching TRBD1. Germline V CDR1 and CDR2: SGHRS, YFSETQ. The J segment lost 5 bases and the V segment lost 0 bases, leaving 7 bases of the junction unmatched. The CDR3 is 15 amino acids. The CDR3 sequence is CASSLVGTGRDEQYF. The CDR3 nucleotides read TGCGCCAGCAGCTTGGTGGGGACAGGACGGGACGAGCAGTACTTC.

In its sample, this clone was seen once. J is TRBJ2-3 and V is TRBV7-3; D is unclear. The CDR3 runs to 13 residues. The germline V gene encodes CDR1 SGHTA and CDR2 FQGTGA. V lost 2 bases and J 4 bases, leaving 7 bases between the germline ends. CDR3 sequence (DNA): TGTGCCAGCAGCTTATTAGGAGCAGATACGCAGTATTTT. Translation: CASSLLGADTQYF.

The chain joins TRBV7-9 to TRBJ2-5; TRBD1 matches 12 bases. CDR1 SEHNR and CDR2 FQNEAQ come from the germline V gene (reference sequence). The J segment lost 6 bases and the V segment lost 5 bases, leaving 4 bases of the junction unmatched. The CDR3 sequence is 14 residues long. CDR3 nucleotides: TGTGCCAGCAGCCCCGGGACAGGGGGCCAGACCCAGTACTTC. Its protein product is CASSPGTGGQTQYF.